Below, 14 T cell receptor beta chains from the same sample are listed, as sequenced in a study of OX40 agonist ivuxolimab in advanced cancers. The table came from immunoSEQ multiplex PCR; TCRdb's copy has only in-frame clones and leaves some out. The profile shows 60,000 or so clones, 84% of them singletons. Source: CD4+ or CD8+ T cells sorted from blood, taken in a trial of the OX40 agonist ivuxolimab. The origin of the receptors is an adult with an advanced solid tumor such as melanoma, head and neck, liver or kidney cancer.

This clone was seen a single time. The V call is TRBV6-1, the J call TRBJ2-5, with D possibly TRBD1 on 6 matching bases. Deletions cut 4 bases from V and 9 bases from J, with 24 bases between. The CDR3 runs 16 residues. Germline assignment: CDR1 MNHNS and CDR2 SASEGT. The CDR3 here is CASSGVTGSTTRPQYF. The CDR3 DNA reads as TGTGCCAGCAGTGGAGTAACAGGGTCTACTACCCGACCCCAGTACTTC.

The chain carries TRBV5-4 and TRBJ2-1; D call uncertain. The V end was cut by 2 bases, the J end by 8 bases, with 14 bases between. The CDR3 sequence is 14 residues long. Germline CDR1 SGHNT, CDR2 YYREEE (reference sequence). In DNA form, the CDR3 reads TGTGCCAGCAGCTTCGTGAAGGGTGGGGATGAGCAGTTCTTC. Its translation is CASSFVKGGDEQFF.

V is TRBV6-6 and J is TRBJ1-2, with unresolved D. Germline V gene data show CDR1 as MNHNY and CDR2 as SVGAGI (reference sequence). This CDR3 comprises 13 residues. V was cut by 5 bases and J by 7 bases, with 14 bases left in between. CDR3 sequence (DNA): TGTGCCAGCAGTCCCCGTCCAGACTCTGGCTACACCTTC. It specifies CASSPRPDSGYTF.

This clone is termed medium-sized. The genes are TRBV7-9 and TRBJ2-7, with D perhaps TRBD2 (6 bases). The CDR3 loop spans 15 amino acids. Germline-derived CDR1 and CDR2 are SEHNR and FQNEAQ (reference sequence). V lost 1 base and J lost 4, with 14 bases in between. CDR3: CASSLVEGFGYEQYF. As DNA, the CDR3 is TGTGCCAGCAGCTTAGTGGAGGGATTTGGGTACGAGCAGTACTTC.

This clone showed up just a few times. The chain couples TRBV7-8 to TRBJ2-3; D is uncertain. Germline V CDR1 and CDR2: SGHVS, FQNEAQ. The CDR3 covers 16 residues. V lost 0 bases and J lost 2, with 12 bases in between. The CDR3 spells CASSLAGGLNTDTQYF. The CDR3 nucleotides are TGTGCCAGCAGCTTAGCAGGCGGATTAAACACAGATACGCAGTATTTT.

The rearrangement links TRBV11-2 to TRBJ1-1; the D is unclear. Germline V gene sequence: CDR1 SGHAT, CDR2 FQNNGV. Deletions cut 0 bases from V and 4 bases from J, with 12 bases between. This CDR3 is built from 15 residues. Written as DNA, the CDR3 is TGTGCCAGCAGCTTAGAAGAGGGAGGAATCACTGAAGCTTTCTTT. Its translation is CASSLEEGGITEAFF.

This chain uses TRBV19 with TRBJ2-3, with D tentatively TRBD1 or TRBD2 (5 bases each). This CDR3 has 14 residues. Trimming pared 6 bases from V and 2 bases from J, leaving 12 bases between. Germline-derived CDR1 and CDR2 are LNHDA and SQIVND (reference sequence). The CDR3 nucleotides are TGTGCCAGTAGCGGGGCGGTAAACACAGATACGCAGTATTTT. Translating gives CASSGAVNTDTQYF. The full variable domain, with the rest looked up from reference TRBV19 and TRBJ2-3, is DGGITQSPKYLFRKEGQNVTLSCEQNLNHDAMYWYRQDPGQGLRLIYYSQIVNDFQKGDIAEGYSVSREKKESFPLTVTSAQKNPTAFYLCASSGAVNTDTQYFGPGTRLTVL.

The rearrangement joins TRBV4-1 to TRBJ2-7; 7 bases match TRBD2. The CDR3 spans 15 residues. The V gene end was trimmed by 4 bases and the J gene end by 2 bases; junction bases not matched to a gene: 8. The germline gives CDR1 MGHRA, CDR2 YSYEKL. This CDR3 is CASSLSHGTTYEQYF. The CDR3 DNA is TGCGCCAGCAGCCTATCACACGGGACTACCTACGAGCAGTACTTC.

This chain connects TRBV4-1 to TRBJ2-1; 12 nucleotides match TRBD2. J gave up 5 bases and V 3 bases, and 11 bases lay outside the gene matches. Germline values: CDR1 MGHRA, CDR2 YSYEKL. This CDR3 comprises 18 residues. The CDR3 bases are TGCGCCAGCAGCCACGATTTGACTAGCGGGAGAAAGAACAATGAGCAGTTCTTC. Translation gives CASSHDLTSGRKNNEQFF.

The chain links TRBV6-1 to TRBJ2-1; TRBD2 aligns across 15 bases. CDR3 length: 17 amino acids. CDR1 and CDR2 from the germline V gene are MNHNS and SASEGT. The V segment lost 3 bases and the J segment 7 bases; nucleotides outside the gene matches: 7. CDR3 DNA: TGTGCCAGCAGTGAGATGAGGACTAGCGGGAGGGCAAATGAGCAGTTCTTC. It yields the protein CASSEMRTSGRANEQFF.

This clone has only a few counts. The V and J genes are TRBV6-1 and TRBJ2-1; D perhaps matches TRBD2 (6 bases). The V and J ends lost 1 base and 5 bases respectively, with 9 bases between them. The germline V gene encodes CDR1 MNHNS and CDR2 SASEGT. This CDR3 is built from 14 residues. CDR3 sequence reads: CASSEVGEDNEQFF. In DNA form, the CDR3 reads TGTGCCAGCAGTGAAGTGGGGGAGGACAATGAGCAGTTCTTC.

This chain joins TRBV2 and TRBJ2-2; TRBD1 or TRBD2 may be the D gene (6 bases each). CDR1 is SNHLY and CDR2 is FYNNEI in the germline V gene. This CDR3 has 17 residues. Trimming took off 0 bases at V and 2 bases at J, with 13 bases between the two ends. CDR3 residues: CASSEAGGFGNTGELFF. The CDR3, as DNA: TGTGCCAGCAGTGAAGCAGGGGGGTTCGGAAACACCGGGGAGCTGTTTTTT.

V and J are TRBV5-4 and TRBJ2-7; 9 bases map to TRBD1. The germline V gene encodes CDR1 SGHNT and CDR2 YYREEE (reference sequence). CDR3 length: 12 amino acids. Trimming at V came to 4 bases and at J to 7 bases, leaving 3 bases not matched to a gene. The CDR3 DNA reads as TGTGCCAGCAGCGGGGACAGGGATGAGCAGTACTTC. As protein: CASSGDRDEQYF.

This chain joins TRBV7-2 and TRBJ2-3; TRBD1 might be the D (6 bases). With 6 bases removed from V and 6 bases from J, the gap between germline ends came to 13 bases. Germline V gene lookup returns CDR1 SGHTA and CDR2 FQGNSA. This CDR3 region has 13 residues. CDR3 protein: CASRPTGVDTQYF. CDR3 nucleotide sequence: TGTGCCAGCAGGCCGACAGGTGTGGATACGCAGTATTTT.